The 28 T cell receptor beta chains below were found in one sample sequenced in a study of cytomegalovirus exposure and HLA in healthy donors. Vbeta (60) and Jbeta (13) primers were used in the PCR. Profiled with immunoSEQ multiplex PCR; TCRdb holds only in-frame clones, not every one. The sample holds about 190,000 clones, approximately 84% seen once. Material for sequencing was PBMCs. The source of these receptors is a boy aged 5-17 years in good health and CMV-seronegative.

The chain employs TRBV7-9 and TRBJ2-1, with 9 positions matching TRBD1. The germline CDR1 and CDR2 sequences are SEHNR and FQNEAQ (reference sequence). The junction had 16 bases not matched to a gene; V was cut back by 5 bases and J by 8 bases. This CDR3 is 17 amino acids long. As DNA, the CDR3 is TGTGCCAGCAGCACGAGTGACTTGACAGGGGGGCGGGATGAGCAGTTCTTC. Its translation: CASSTSDLTGGRDEQFF.

This rearrangement joins TRBV7-6 to TRBJ2-5, with 8 bases lining up with TRBD2. This CDR3 comprises 15 residues. The V and J ends lost 4 bases and 5 bases, in that order; junction bases with no gene match: 9. The V gene's germline CDR1 is SGHVS and CDR2 FNYEAQ. The CDR3 protein is CASSSARGGRETQYF. Written as DNA, the CDR3 is TGTGCCAGCAGCTCGGCACGGGGGGGCCGGGAGACCCAGTACTTC.

The chain uses TRBV30 and TRBJ2-1; 7 bases are shared with TRBD2. There are 16 residues in the CDR3. From germline, CDR1 is GTSNPN and CDR2 SVGIG (reference sequence). V was pared by 5 bases and J by 3 bases, with 13 bases of the junction left unmatched. This CDR3 reads CAWDQTSREGYNEQFF. CDR3 in DNA: TGTGCCTGGGATCAGACCTCAAGGGAGGGCTACAATGAGCAGTTCTTC.

The chain couples TRBV5-5 to TRBJ1-6; D may be TRBD1 (6 bases). CDR1 is SGHKS, CDR2 YYEKEE, per germline (reference sequence). Trimming cost V 0 bases and J 7 bases, with 11 bases left between them. This CDR3 spans 15 amino acids. The CDR3 here is CASSLGPQGNSPLHF. In nucleotides, the CDR3 is TGTGCCAGCAGCTTGGGTCCGCAGGGGAATTCACCCCTCCACTTT. Full variable domain (remainder filled in from reference TRBV5-5 and TRBJ1-6): DAGVTQSPTHLIKTRGQQVTLRCSPISGHKSVSWYQQVLGQGPQFIFQYYEKEERGRGNFPDRFSARQFPNYSSELNVNALLLGDSALYLCASSLGPQGNSPLHFGNGTRLTVT.

This clone was detected only once. The CDR3 protein is CASSPGVGNIQYF. The CDR3 DNA reads TGTGCCAGCAGTCCAGGGGTCGGAAACATTCAGTACTTC. The rearrangement uses TRBV28 and TRBJ2-4; maybe TRBD1 (6 bases). Trimming took off 5 bases at V and 6 bases at J, with 11 bases between the two ends. The germline V gene encodes CDR1 MDHEN and CDR2 SYDVKM. The CDR3 is 13 residues long.

The V and J genes are TRBV6-1 and TRBJ1-5; possibly TRBD1 for D (6 bases). The CDR3 totals 15 residues. Germline V lookup: CDR1 MNHNS, CDR2 SASEGT. V gave up 3 bases and J gave up 4 bases, with 13 bases separating them. DNA of the CDR3: TGTGCCAGCAGTGAGGCGGACAGACGAAATCAGCCCCAGCATTTT. Its protein product is CASSEADRRNQPQHF.

This chain joins TRBV5-4 and TRBJ2-5; 9 bases align to TRBD2. Germline loops: CDR1 SGHNT, CDR2 YYREEE (reference sequence). With V trimmed by 5 bases and J by 3 bases, 5 bases remained unmatched. CDR3 size: 14 residues. The CDR3 loop is CASRISGGKETQYF. CDR3 nucleotide sequence: TGTGCCAGCAGGATTAGCGGGGGTAAAGAGACCCAGTACTTC.

This clone was counted a few times. The chain has TRBV5-1 and TRBJ2-7, with TRBD1 matching 8 bases. Germline V gene lookup returns CDR1 SGHRS and CDR2 YFSETQ. The V gene end was trimmed by 4 bases and the J gene end by 11 bases; junction bases not matched to a gene: 17. The CDR3 length is 15 residues. CDR3 sequence reads: CASSPQGTGSPWEYF. DNA of the CDR3: TGCGCCAGCAGCCCCCAGGGGACAGGCTCCCCCTGGGAGTACTTC.

The chain carries TRBV5-5 and TRBJ2-3, with 12 bases that match TRBD2. Trimming took 1 base from V and 4 from J; bases not matched to a gene: 4. CDR1 is SGHKS and CDR2 is YYEKEE in the germline V gene (reference sequence). This CDR3 spans 16 amino acids. CDR3 nucleotides: TGTGCCAGCAGCTTGACTAGCGGGGGGTCGGCAGATACGCAGTATTTT. Translating it yields CASSLTSGGSADTQYF.

This chain connects TRBV30 to TRBJ1-2; weak D call: TRBD1 (5 bases). Germline V gives CDR1 GTSNPN, CDR2 SVGIG (reference sequence). Trimming left V 2 bases short and J 8 bases short, with 12 bases between. This CDR3 contains 12 residues. The CDR3 DNA follows: TGTGCCTGGAGTATGGGGCTCGGCGGCTACACCTTC. Its translation is CAWSMGLGGYTF.

The chain carries TRBV7-8 and TRBJ2-5, with D perhaps matching TRBD2 (6 bases). V was cut by 1 base and J by 4 bases, with 13 bases left in between. This CDR3 comprises 15 residues. Germline V gene sequence: CDR1 SGHVS, CDR2 FQNEAQ. In DNA, the CDR3 is TGTGCCAGCAGCTTAGAGAGGGACTCAGGAGAGACCCAGTACTTC. The encoded protein is CASSLERDSGETQYF.

The V gene is TRBV27, the J gene TRBJ2-3; 7 bases align to TRBD2. Trimming cost V 3 bases and J 6 bases; bases outside gene matches: 9. Germline loops: CDR1 MNHEY, CDR2 SMNVEV (reference sequence). The CDR3 length is 15 residues. In DNA, the CDR3 is TGTGCCAGCAGTTTGAGAGGACTAGTAACCGATACGCAGTATTTT. It specifies CASSLRGLVTDTQYF.

This chain connects TRBV20-1 to TRBJ2-1; D remains unclear. Per the germline V gene, CDR1 is DFQATT and CDR2 is SNEGSKA (reference sequence). V lost 6 bases, J lost 10 bases, and 13 bases lay in between. The CDR3 consists of 11 residues. The CDR3 protein is CSATDPLEQFF. CDR3 DNA: TGCAGTGCGACTGACCCCTTGGAGCAGTTCTTC.

V and J are TRBV11-2 and TRBJ1-2; 8 bases are shared with TRBD1. In germline, CDR1 is SGHAT, CDR2 FQNNGV. This CDR3 contains 13 residues. The V and J ends lost 5 bases and 7 bases, in that order; junction bases with no gene match: 6. CDR3 DNA: TGTGCCAGCAGCCCCGGACAGGGCTGTGGCTACACCTTC. Its protein is CASSPGQGCGYTF.

This clone occurred a few times. The chain recombines TRBV6-5 with TRBJ1-2, with a tentative D call TRBD1 (5 bases). Trimming shortened V by 0 bases and J by 8 bases, and 16 bases separated the two germline ends. Germline CDR1 and CDR2: MNHEY and SVGAGI. The CDR3 extends over 15 amino acids. The CDR3 nucleotides are TGTGCCAGCAGTTACTCGCCAGGCGGCGGGGGGGGCTACACCTTC. Translated: CASSYSPGGGGGYTF.

J is TRBJ1-6 and V is TRBV2; D unresolved. The germline V gene has CDR1 SNHLY and CDR2 FYNNEI. V was trimmed by 5 bases and J by 0 bases, leaving 8 bases between them. CDR3 size: 15 residues. CDR3: CASSPRGSYNSPLHF. The CDR3 DNA reads as TGTGCCAGCAGTCCACGGGGCTCCTATAATTCACCCCTCCACTTT. Combining the CDR3 with reference TRBV2 and TRBJ1-6 gives the whole variable domain EPEVTQTPSHQVTQMGQEVILRCVPISNHLYFYWYRQILGQKVEFLVSFYNNEISEKSEIFDDQFSVERPDGSNFTLKIRSTKLEDSAMYFCASSPRGSYNSPLHFGNGTRLTVT.

The rearrangement uses TRBV11-3 and TRBJ2-2; D gene ambiguous. Looked up from germline, CDR1 is SGHNT and CDR2 is YENEEA. Trimming took off 1 base at V and 7 bases at J, with 4 bases between the two ends. The CDR3 is 12 residues long. The CDR3 DNA reads as TGTGCCAGCAGCTTAGGTTACGGGGAGCTGTTTTTT. Protein product: CASSLGYGELFF.

The chain joins TRBV5-1 to TRBJ2-3, with 12 bases identical to TRBD2. Germline loops: CDR1 SGHRS, CDR2 YFSETQ. CDR3 size: 18 residues. Losses at the gene ends were 2 bases for V and 4 bases for J; bases not matched to a gene: 11. The CDR3 here is CASSLEGPSGGEADTQYF. The CDR3 DNA sequence: TGCGCCAGCAGCTTAGAAGGACCTAGCGGGGGGGAGGCAGATACGCAGTATTTT.

The chain carries TRBV27 and TRBJ2-1; D is perhaps TRBD1 (6 bases). Germline assignment: CDR1 MNHEY and CDR2 SMNVEV (reference sequence). This CDR3 has 16 residues. Trimming removed 5 bases at V and 6 bases at J, with 20 bases between. CDR3 loop: CASSTYRVRLSNEQFF. Here the CDR3 DNA reads TGTGCCAGCAGTACCTACAGGGTTAGATTGTCCAATGAGCAGTTCTTC.

The chain combines TRBV5-1 with TRBJ1-1, with a possible D match to TRBD1 (5 bases). CDR1 and CDR2 from the germline V gene are SGHRS and YFSETQ. There are 15 residues in the CDR3. The V end lost 0 bases, the J end lost 1 base, and 10 bases lay between the germline ends. This CDR3 is CASSLEGTENTEAFF. DNA for the CDR3: TGCGCCAGCAGCTTGGAGGGGACTGAGAACACTGAAGCTTTCTTT.

The J gene is TRBJ2-1, the V gene TRBV7-9; D not certain. CDR3 size: 15 residues. Germline V lookup: CDR1 SEHNR, CDR2 FQNEAQ (reference sequence). Trimming left V 2 bases short and J 0 bases short, with 8 bases between. The CDR3 DNA sequence: TGTGCCAGCAGCTTATCGGTAAGCTCCTACAATGAGCAGTTCTTC. Translating gives CASSLSVSSYNEQFF.

This sequence joins TRBV5-1 and TRBJ2-2; 10 bases align to TRBD2. The J segment lost 5 bases and the V segment lost 4 bases, leaving 11 bases of the junction unmatched. CDR1 SGHRS and CDR2 YFSETQ come from the germline V gene. This CDR3 spans 17 amino acids. This chain's CDR3 is CASSPPLAAGGTGELFF. Here the CDR3 DNA reads TGCGCCAGCAGCCCCCCCCTTGCAGCGGGAGGGACCGGGGAGCTGTTTTTT.

V and J are TRBV13 and TRBJ2-7; TRBD2 might be the D (5 bases). Germline CDR1 reads PRHDT; CDR2 reads FYEKMQ (reference sequence). CDR3 size: 15 residues. V was trimmed by 5 bases and J by 5 bases, leaving 19 bases between them. CDR3 bases: TGTGCCAGCAGCAGGGTGGTTGGGAGCTTGGACGAGCAGTACTTC. It encodes CASSRVVGSLDEQYF.

The CDR3 spells CAGGSPLHF. The CDR3 nucleotides are TGTGCCGGAGGTTCACCCCTCCACTTT. The V and J genes are TRBV2 and TRBJ1-6; the D is unclear. Germline V lookup: CDR1 SNHLY, CDR2 FYNNEI. Trimming pared 11 bases from V and 9 bases from J, leaving 5 bases between. This CDR3 has 9 residues.

The chain combines TRBV6-5 with TRBJ1-2; 9 nucleotides agree with TRBD1. With 0 bases clipped from V and 5 bases from J, the junction kept 4 bases outside the gene matches. Per the germline V gene, CDR1 is MNHEY and CDR2 is SVGAGI. The CDR3 spans 15 residues. The CDR3 spells CASSYSTGGRYGYTF. In nucleotides, the CDR3 is TGTGCCAGCAGTTACTCAACAGGGGGCCGGTATGGCTACACCTTC.

The CDR3 sequence is CASSAYRGPEETQYF. The CDR3 DNA sequence: TGTGCCAGCAGTGCCTACAGGGGGCCAGAAGAGACCCAGTACTTC. The chain couples TRBV2 to TRBJ2-5, with 9 bases that match TRBD1. CDR1 SNHLY and CDR2 FYNNEI come from the germline V gene. With 4 bases clipped from V and 3 bases from J, the junction kept 6 bases outside the gene matches. The CDR3 runs 15 residues. Combining the CDR3 with reference TRBV2 and TRBJ2-5 gives the whole variable domain EPEVTQTPSHQVTQMGQEVILRCVPISNHLYFYWYRQILGQKVEFLVSFYNNEISEKSEIFDDQFSVERPDGSNFTLKIRSTKLEDSAMYFCASSAYRGPEETQYFGPGTRLLVL.

The rearrangement joins TRBV7-3 to TRBJ2-3; 10 nucleotides match TRBD2. The V gene end was trimmed by 1 base and the J gene end by 0 bases; junction bases not matched to a gene: 7. Germline V CDR1 and CDR2: SGHTA, FQGTGA. The CDR3 is 18 residues long. The CDR3 spells CASSLIGASGSSTDTQYF. The CDR3, as DNA: TGTGCCAGCAGCTTAATTGGCGCTAGCGGGAGTAGCACAGATACGCAGTATTTT.

V gene TRBV10-3 combines with J gene TRBJ1-3; tentative D call: TRBD1 (6 bases). Trimming left V 4 bases short and J 3 bases short, with 22 bases between. The CDR3 spans 18 residues. Germline lookup yields CDR1 ENHRY and CDR2 SYGVKD. The CDR3 region is CAISVGSSPGVIGNTIYF. The CDR3 DNA sequence: TGTGCCATCAGTGTAGGGTCTTCGCCAGGGGTTATTGGAAACACCATATATTTT.